These T cell receptor beta chains were read from a single sample in a study of STAT5B mutations in CD4+ large granular lymphocyte leukemia. The repertoire was sequenced with immunoSEQ multiplex PCR; TCRdb's copy has only in-frame clones and lacks some. This sample yields some 8,800 clones, of which roughly 83% are seen a single time; about 70% belongs to the top ten. Sample: PBMCs. The receptors shown here come from a man between 60 and 75 years old with CD4+ T-cell large granular lymphocyte leukemia. The CDR3 runs from the conserved cysteine through the conserved F or W. A D gene is named only where the DNA matches it firmly. Rows give clone size only sometimes, using once, few, many, or a class for an expanded clone.

>NA|TRBV11-3|14|TRBJ2-2|NA
TGTGCCAGCAGCTTAGTGGGGAGCACCGGGGAGCTGTTTTTT
CASSLVGSTGELFF
>TRBD1|TRBV28|19|TRBJ2-3|NA
TGTGCCAGCAGTGCCGGGACAGGGGCGACGCGGACTGTCACAGATACGCAGTATTTT
CASSAGTGATRTVTDTQYF
>TRBD1|TRBV11-2|14|TRBJ2-5|NA
TGTGCCAGCAGCCCGACAGGGTCCTTCGAGACCCAGTACTTC
CASSPTGSFETQYF
>TRBD2|TRBV10-3|15|TRBJ2-1|NA
TGTGCCATCAGTGGGGTGGTAGCGGGAGCGGATGAGCAGTTCTTC
CAISGVVAGADEQFF
>NA|TRBV10-2|11|TRBJ2-3|NA
TGCGCCAGCAGGCGGGGAGATACGCAGTATTTT
CASRRGDTQYF
>NA|TRBV7-2|16|TRBJ2-3|NA
TGTGCCAGCAGCTTAGGGGGGCGCACTAGCACAGATACGCAGTATTTT
CASSLGGRTSTDTQYF
>NA|TRBV21-1|16|TRBJ1-5|once
TGTGCCAGCAGCAAAGGAGGGACAGGGGCTTATCAGCCCCAGCATTTT
CASSKGGTGAYQPQHF
>NA|TRBV30|15|TRBJ2-7|NA
TGTGCCTGGAGTGGGGCAGAAAACCCCATCTACGAGCAGTACTTC
CAWSGAENPIYEQYF
>TRBD1|TRBV4-3|15|TRBJ2-5|NA
TGCGCCAGCAGCCGGGACAGGGAGTTCCAAGAGACCCAGTACTTC
CASSRDREFQETQYF
>NA|TRBV2|13|TRBJ2-7|NA
TGTGCCAGCAGTCGACAGGCGGCCTACGAGCAGTACTTC
CASSRQAAYEQYF
>NA|TRBV4-1|15|TRBJ1-5|NA
TGCGCCAGCAGCCAAGATATGGGGAGCAATCAGCCCCAGCATTTT
CASSQDMGSNQPQHF
>NA|TRBV20-1|11|TRBJ1-2|NA
TGCAGTCGCGACGGTAGATATGGCTACACCTTC
CSRDGRYGYTF
>TRBD2|TRBV4-3|14|TRBJ2-7|NA
TGCGCCAGCAGCCGAGGACTAGAGGTCTACGAGCAGTACTTC
CASSRGLEVYEQYF
>NA|TRBV19|14|TRBJ2-7|once
TGTGCCAGCGCTACCCGAGACAGACCCTACGAGCAGTACTTC
CASATRDRPYEQYF
>NA|TRBV21-1|13|TRBJ2-2|NA
TGTGCCAGCATCCTCGGGGGGGAGGTGGAGCTGTTTTTT
CASILGGEVELFF
>NA|TRBV5-1|15|TRBJ2-1|NA
TGCGCCAGCAGCTCGACAGGTGGGTCCTACAATGAGCAGTTCTTC
CASSSTGGSYNEQFF
>TRBD2|TRBV7-3|13|TRBJ2-7|few
TGTGCCAGCAACCCCCCGGGGGGGAACGAGCAGTACTTC
CASNPPGGNEQYF
>NA|TRBV11-1|15|TRBJ2-2|NA
TGTGCCAGCAGGGCGCAGATAATGGGCACCGGGGAGCTGTTTTTT
CASRAQIMGTGELFF
>TRBD1|TRBV5-1|14|TRBJ1-6|NA
TGCGCCAGCAGCTTGGCAGGGGGCGATTCACCCCTCCACTTT
CASSLAGGDSPLHF
>NA|TRBV5-1|11|TRBJ2-7|NA
TGCGCCAGCAGCCTCAGGGACGAGCAGTACTTC
CASSLRDEQYF
>NA|TRBV5-1|16|TRBJ2-1|NA
TGCGCCAGCAGTCCCGACTTAGGTCTCTCCTACAATGAGCAGTTCTTC
CASSPDLGLSYNEQFF
>NA|TRBV14|16|TRBJ2-3|NA
TGTGCCAGCAGCCAACGAGGAGGGGGAAACACAGATACGCAGTATTTT
CASSQRGGGNTDTQYF
>NA|TRBV15|19|TRBJ2-1|NA
TGTGCCACCAGTGGACAGGAGGCGGCTAGCGTCTCCGGGGTGAATGAGCAGTTCTTC
CATSGQEAASVSGVNEQFF
>NA|TRBV10-2|12|TRBJ2-7|NA
TGCGCCAGCAACCAAGGGGGGGACGAGCAGTACTTC
CASNQGGDEQYF
>NA|TRBV6-4|13|TRBJ2-1|NA
TGTGCCAGCAGTGGTAATTTCGGCAGTGAGCAGTTCTTC
CASSGNFGSEQFF
>NA|TRBV7-8|15|TRBJ2-1|NA
TGTGCCAATCCCCCGGGGCTAGTATCCTACAATGAGCAGTTCTTC
CANPPGLVSYNEQFF
>NA|TRBV28|14|TRBJ2-5|NA
TGTGCCAGCAGTTTCCCGGGGCGAACAGAGACCCAGTACTTC
CASSFPGRTETQYF
>TRBD1|TRBV19|15|TRBJ2-1|NA
TGTGCCAGTAGTATCTTGGGACAGACTTACAATGAGCAGTTCTTC
CASSILGQTYNEQFF
>TRBD2|TRBV11-2|16|TRBJ2-7|NA
TGTGCCAGCATGACTGATATAGCGGGAGTCTACCACGAGCAGTACTTC
CASMTDIAGVYHEQYF
>NA|TRBV6-1|14|TRBJ2-6|NA
TGTGCCAGCAGTGAATCGTCTGGGGCCAACGTCCTGACTTTC
CASSESSGANVLTF
>NA|TRBV28|12|TRBJ2-3|NA
TGTGCCAGCAGTCCCCCCACAGATACGCAGTATTTT
CASSPPTDTQYF
>NA|TRBV4-1|15|TRBJ1-2|NA
TGCGCCAGCAGCCAAGATCCGGCCGCCAACTATGGCTACACCTTC
CASSQDPAANYGYTF
>TRBD2|TRBV12-5|21|TRBJ2-1|NA
TGTGCTAGTGGTCGAGCCGCCATTCCGGGACTAGCGGGAGTAACCTACAATGAGCAGTTCTTC
CASGRAAIPGLAGVTYNEQFF
>NA|TRBV7-2|12|TRBJ2-7|few
TGTGCCAGCAGCTTAGCGTTACGAGAGCAGTACTTC
CASSLALREQYF
>NA|TRBV2|15|TRBJ2-1|NA
TGTGCCAGCAGTGCTCAGCGGAGCTCCTACAATGAGCAGTTCTTC
CASSAQRSSYNEQFF
>NA|TRBV5-1|16|TRBJ2-1|NA
TGCGCCAGCCAGCTGGGGCAGGTTAGGGGGTACAATGAGCAGTTCTTC
CASQLGQVRGYNEQFF
>TRBD1|TRBV27|14|TRBJ1-4|NA
TGTGCCAGCATGTCCAGGGGGCGAGTTGAAAAACTGTTTTTT
CASMSRGRVEKLFF
>TRBD2|TRBV29-1|19|TRBJ2-1|once
TGCAGCGTGGGGAAGGCGCCGGGAGCGGGAGGGAAAAGTGTGAATGAGCAGTTCTTC
CSVGKAPGAGGKSVNEQFF
>NA|TRBV2|13|TRBJ1-1|NA
TGTGCCAGCAGCCTCGACAGGAACACTGAAGCTTTCTTT
CASSLDRNTEAFF
>NA|TRBV5-4|14|TRBJ2-2|few
TGTGCCAGCAGCTGGGGACCGAACACCGGGGAGCTGTTTTTT
CASSWGPNTGELFF
>TRBD2|TRBV28|15|TRBJ2-1|NA
TGTGCCAGCAGGATACGGGAGGGCGGGAATATTGAGCAGTTCTTC
CASRIREGGNIEQFF
>TRBD2|TRBV7-2|15|TRBJ2-1|once
TGTGCCAGCAGCTTTCGATCGGGACTAAAGAATGAGCAGTTCTTC
CASSFRSGLKNEQFF
>TRBD2|TRBV11-2|17|TRBJ2-7|NA
TGTGCCAGCAGTCTCCGCCCCCTAGCGGGAGGGCCGGGCGAGCAGTACTTC
CASSLRPLAGGPGEQYF
>NA|TRBV4-2|16|TRBJ1-5|NA
TGTGCCAGCAGCCAAGGGGCAGCTTATAGCAATCAGCCCCAGCATTTT
CASSQGAAYSNQPQHF
>TRBD2|TRBV7-2|14|TRBJ2-5|NA
TGTGCCAGCAGCAACGGACTAGCGGAAGAGACCCAGTACTTC
CASSNGLAEETQYF
>NA|TRBV28|19|TRBJ1-4|NA
TGTGCCAGCACCCCGTCGGGACCCCGGACAATCGCAACTAATGAAAAACTGTTTTTT
CASTPSGPRTIATNEKLFF
>NA|TRBV27|15|TRBJ2-3|NA
TGTGCCAGCACGTTAACCATCCGGGACTCGGGTACGCAGTATTTT
CASTLTIRDSGTQYF
>NA|TRBV6-4|12|TRBJ1-3|NA
TGTGCCAGCAGGGGGCCCGGAGACACCATATATTTT
CASRGPGDTIYF
>TRBD1|TRBV28|18|TRBJ2-7|NA
TGTGCCAGCAGTCGCCTATACTTACGACAGGGCCTCACCTACGAGCAGTACTTC
CASSRLYLRQGLTYEQYF
>TRBD1|TRBV10-3|14|TRBJ2-4|NA
TGTGCCATCAGTGACGCCCGGGACAGCAGCATTCAGTACTTC
CAISDARDSSIQYF
>NA|TRBV10-3|16|TRBJ1-2|NA
TGTGCCATCAGTGGAACCCTGACAGAGGGAAGCGATGGCTACACCTTC
CAISGTLTEGSDGYTF
>TRBD2|TRBV11-2|15|TRBJ2-7|NA
TGTGCCAGCAGCCTAGCGGGCAGGGATCGGAGGGAGCAGTACTTC
CASSLAGRDRREQYF
>TRBD1|TRBV5-4|15|TRBJ2-1|NA
TGTGCCAGCAGCCCATTACAGGGGTCGTACAATGAGCAGTTCTTC
CASSPLQGSYNEQFF
>NA|TRBV10-3|13|TRBJ1-1|NA
TGTGCCATCAGTGAGAATACCAACACTGAAGCTTTCTTT
CAISENTNTEAFF
>TRBD1|TRBV4-2|18|TRBJ1-3|NA
TGTGCCAGCAGCCAAGGCTTGGGACAGGGTGAAGTTAGAAACACCATATATTTT
CASSQGLGQGEVRNTIYF
>TRBD1|TRBV19|14|TRBJ2-5|NA
TGTGCCAGTAGAACGTCAGGGGGCAGGGGGGCCCAGTACTTC
CASRTSGGRGAQYF
>TRBD2|TRBV7-9|15|TRBJ2-1|NA
TGTGCCAGCAGTCTTACCCGGGGGGTGGACAATGAGCAGTTCTTC
CASSLTRGVDNEQFF